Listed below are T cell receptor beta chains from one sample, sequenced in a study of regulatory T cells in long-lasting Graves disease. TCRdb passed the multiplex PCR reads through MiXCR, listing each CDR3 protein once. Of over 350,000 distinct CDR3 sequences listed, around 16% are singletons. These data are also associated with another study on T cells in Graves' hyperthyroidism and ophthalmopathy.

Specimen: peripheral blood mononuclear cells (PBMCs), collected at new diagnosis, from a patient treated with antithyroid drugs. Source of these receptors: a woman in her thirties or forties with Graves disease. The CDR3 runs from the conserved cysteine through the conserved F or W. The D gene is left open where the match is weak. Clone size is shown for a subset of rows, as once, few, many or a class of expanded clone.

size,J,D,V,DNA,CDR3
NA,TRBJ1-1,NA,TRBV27,TGTGCCAGCAGAATAACTGGGAGGCAGAACACTGAAGCTTTCTTT,CASRITGRQNTEAFF
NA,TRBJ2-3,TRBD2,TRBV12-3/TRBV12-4,TGTGCCAGCAGTTTTTGGGGGACTAGGAGGAGGACGCAGTATTTT,CASSFWGTRRRTQYF
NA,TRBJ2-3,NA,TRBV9,TGTGCCAGCAGCGTAGACGGGAACACAGATACGCAGTATTTT,CASSVDGNTDTQYF
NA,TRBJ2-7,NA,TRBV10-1,TGCGCCAGCAGTGGGGGATTGGAGCAGTACTTC,CASSGGLEQYF
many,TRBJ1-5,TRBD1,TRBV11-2,TGTGCCAGCAGCTTAGGCAGGGGGGAGCATCAGCCCCAGCATTTT,CASSLGRGEHQPQHF
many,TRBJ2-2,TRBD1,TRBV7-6,TGTGCCAGCAGCTTACAGGGGGCGCCAGCCGGGGAGCTGTTTTTT,CASSLQGAPAGELFF
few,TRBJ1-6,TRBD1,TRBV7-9,TGTGCCAGCAGGGCAGGGGGCCGATCACCCCTCCACTTT,CASRAGGRSPLHF
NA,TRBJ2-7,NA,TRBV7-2,TGCGCCAGCAGCTTAGTTCAACGAGGCGAGCAGTACTTC,CASSLVQRGEQYF
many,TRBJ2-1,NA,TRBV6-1,TGTGCCAGCAGTAATGTAGGAGGGATCAATGAGCAGTTCTTC,CASSNVGGINEQFF
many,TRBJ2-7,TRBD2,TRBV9,TGTGCCAGCAGCGTAGTTGGGACTAGCGGGAGCGAGCAGTACTTC,CASSVVGTSGSEQYF
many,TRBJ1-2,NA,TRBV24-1,TGTGCCACCAGTGATCCGACGGGTAGAGGCTACACCTTC,CATSDPTGRGYTF
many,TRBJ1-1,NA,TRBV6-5,TGTGCCAGCAGTTACGATGGACAGTCCAGCGGAGCTTTCTTT,CASSYDGQSSGAFF
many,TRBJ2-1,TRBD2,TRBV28,TGTGCCAGCAGCGAGGTGGCGGGAGGGCCAATGGATGAGCAGTTCTTC,CASSEVAGGPMDEQFF
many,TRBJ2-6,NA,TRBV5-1,TGCGCCAGCAGCTTGGGGCAGGCACGCTCTGGGGCCAACGTCCTGACTTTC,CASSLGQARSGANVLTF
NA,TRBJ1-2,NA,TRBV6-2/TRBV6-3,TGTGCCAGCAGTTACTCGGAGGGTTTCGATGGCTACACCTTC,CASSYSEGFDGYTF
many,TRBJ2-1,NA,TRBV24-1,TGTGCCACCAGTGATCCACAATACAATGAGCAGTTCTTC,CATSDPQYNEQFF
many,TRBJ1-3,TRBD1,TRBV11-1,TGTGCCAGCAGCCGGGACAGGGGATCCCACACCATATATTTT,CASSRDRGSHTIYF